This T cell receptor (beta chain) was observed in a study of blood T cells in healthy people across ages. Study information: About one barcoded beta molecule per two T cells came from capture by template switching.

V lost 4 bases and J lost 7, with 17 bases in between. Germline values: CDR1 DFQATT, CDR2 SNEGSKA (reference sequence). CDR3 length equals 13 residues. Many counts were recorded for this clonotype. Antigen specificity is unknown. Whole-study results and caveats: Unknown CMV status may confound age-related changes in expanded clones. The fall in TCR beta diversity per million T cells was roughly linear with age. Naive CD4+ cells and diversity were both higher in long-lived donors than in aged donors.

Primers used in a second PCR of about 6 to 11 cycles were a sample-barcoded 5' primer and a J-beta primer mix. Using its own MiXCR run on the 5' RACE reads, TCRdb lists one record per CDR3 protein. This sample has roughly 650,000 distinct CDR3 sequences, with 32% found just once. Material for sequencing was blood. This TCR was sampled from an elderly woman in good health. The V call is TRBV20-1, the J call TRBJ2-7, with D perhaps matching TRBD1 (5 bases). The CDR3 region has the DNA TGCAGTGCTACCGGCCAGGGAAGAGGTGAGCAGTACTTC. It is translated as CSATGQGRGEQYF.